This T cell receptor (beta chain) emerged from a study of neurological immune-mediated disorders. Study results and caveats: TCR-beta repertoires seemed private in all groups, with no expanded CDR3 amino acid sequences shared.

Time point meaning: longitudinal time-point 3. The unsorted libraries originated from 2 million PBMCs kept at -80 C. By 5'RACE with 10-nucleotide random UMIs, the cDNA was made. TCRdb called the 5' RACE reads again in MiXCR, with one record for every CDR3 protein. Altogether about 50,000 distinct CDR3 sequences are present, 8% to 9% being singletons, with the ten largest covering over 1.5%. Note on this clonotype: Its antigen remains unidentified.

Between the trimmed V and J ends, which lost 6 bases and 4 bases, there was a span of 19 bases. CDR3 size: 16 residues. Germline V gene sequence: CDR1 MNHEY, CDR2 SMNVEV (reference sequence). This clonotype originated in a woman between 35 and 50 years old in good health. What was sequenced was PBMCs. The chain combines TRBV27 with TRBJ2-1; the D call may be TRBD1 or TRBD2 (5 bases each). The CDR3 here is CASRLGLGDAYNEQFF. CDR3 bases: TGTGCCAGCAGACTGGGATTGGGGGACGCATACAATGAGCAGTTCTTC.